These T cell receptor beta chains were read from a single sample in a study of blood T cell repertoires in COVID-19. The data were produced by immunoSEQ multiplex PCR, yet TCRdb's version contains in-frame clones alone and is incomplete. This sample has around 100,000 clones, with 80% to 90% found just once. The sample was peripheral blood. The receptors shown here come from a man in his forties with acute or convalescent COVID-19. Each CDR3 is given with its conserved first and last residue. The D gene is left open where the match is weak. Part of the rows lack a size; the others show once, few, many or a class for expanded clones.

d_gene,j_gene,v_gene,abundance,CDR3aa,CDR3nt
NA,TRBJ2-3,TRBV20-1,NA,CSTTGLLSQYF,TGCAGTACCACGGGACTCCTTAGTCAGTATTTT
TRBD2,TRBJ2-3,TRBV7-8,few,CASSLEFIGLAGLPGTQYF,TGTGCCAGCAGCTTAGAGTTTATAGGACTAGCGGGGTTACCCGGTACGCAGTATTTT
NA,TRBJ2-3,TRBV5-3,NA,CARSLAYGGPVGTDTQYF,TGTGCCAGAAGCTTGGCGTACGGGGGGCCGGTCGGCACAGATACGCAGTATTTT
NA,TRBJ1-4,TRBV4-1,once,CASSPLQAATNEKLFF,TGCGCCAGCAGCCCGCTACAGGCTGCAACTAATGAAAAACTGTTTTTT
NA,TRBJ1-5,TRBV5-5,NA,CASSLAINPRDLSNQPQHF,TGTGCCAGCAGCTTGGCAATAAACCCCAGGGACTTGAGCAATCAGCCCCAGCATTTT
TRBD2,TRBJ2-7,TRBV18,NA,CASSQTGTNSYEQYF,TGTGCCAGCTCACAAACCGGGACTAACTCCTACGAGCAGTACTTC
NA,TRBJ1-2,TRBV25-1,NA,CASSDGQAPNYGYTF,TGTGCCAGCAGTGATGGGCAGGCACCTAACTATGGCTACACCTTC
NA,TRBJ1-2,TRBV19,NA,CASMSQVNYGYTF,TGTGCCAGTATGTCTCAGGTGAACTATGGCTACACCTTC
TRBD1,TRBJ2-7,TRBV6-6,NA,CASSYPRTGGYEQYF,TGTGCCAGCAGTTACCCCAGGACAGGGGGCTACGAGCAGTACTTC
NA,TRBJ1-5,TRBV4-2,NA,CASSQGKGSDNQPQHF,TGTGCCAGCAGCCAAGGTAAGGGGTCGGACAATCAGCCCCAGCATTTT
NA,TRBJ2-2,TRBV7-9,NA,CASGAGATGELFF,TGTGCCAGCGGGGCGGGGGCCACCGGGGAGCTGTTTTTT